Reported below is one T cell receptor (beta chain). CDR1 SGHTA and CDR2 FQGNSA come from the germline V gene. With 2 bases removed from V and 1 base from J, the gap between germline ends came to 8 bases. This CDR3 comprises 15 residues. Clones were sequenced by immunoSEQ multiplex PCR, and TCRdb holds only the in-frame ones, with some missing. The table shows just over 250,000 clones, with more than 75% occurring only once. This entry belongs to a study of blood T cell repertoires in COVID-19. Study context: T cells, B-cell-depleted T cells, or PBMCs provided the cDNA or gDNA that served as material.

The sample taken for sequencing was peripheral blood. The clonotype was recovered from a man aged 40-50 years who had recovered from COVID-19. The V and J genes are TRBV7-2 and TRBJ2-2, with D possibly TRBD2 on 5 matching bases. DNA of the CDR3: TGTGCCAGCAGCTTAAGGACTGGGAACACCGGGGAGCTGTTTTTT. Encoded protein: CASSLRTGNTGELFF.